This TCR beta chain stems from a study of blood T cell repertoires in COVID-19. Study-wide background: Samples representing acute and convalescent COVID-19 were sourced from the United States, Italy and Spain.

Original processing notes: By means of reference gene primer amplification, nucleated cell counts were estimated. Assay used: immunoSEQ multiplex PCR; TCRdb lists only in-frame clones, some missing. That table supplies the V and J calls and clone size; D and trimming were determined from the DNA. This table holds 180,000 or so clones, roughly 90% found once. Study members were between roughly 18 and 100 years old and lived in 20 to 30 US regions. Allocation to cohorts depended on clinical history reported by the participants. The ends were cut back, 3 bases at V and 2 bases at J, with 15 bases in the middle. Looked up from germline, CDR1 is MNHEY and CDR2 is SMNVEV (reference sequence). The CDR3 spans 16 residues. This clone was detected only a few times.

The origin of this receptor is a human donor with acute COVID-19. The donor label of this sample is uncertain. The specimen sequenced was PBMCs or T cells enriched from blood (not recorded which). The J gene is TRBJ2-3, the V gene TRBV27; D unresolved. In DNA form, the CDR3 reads TGTGCCAGCAGTTTCGCTGTTCCTTCTAACACAGATACGCAGTATTTT. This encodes CASSFAVPSNTDTQYF.